This T cell receptor beta chain was identified during a study of identical twins. General study findings and limits: Twins' surplus sharing was weaker for beta out-of-frame sequences. Models underestimated how often monozygotic twins shared out-of-frame TCR alpha.

Trimming shortened V by 8 bases and J by 4 bases, and 8 bases separated the two germline ends. The CDR3 is 11 amino acids. The germline CDR1 and CDR2 sequences are SGHAT and FQNNGV. Healthy Caucasians, and only they, were the donors. TCRdb passed the 5' RACE reads through MiXCR, listing each CDR3 protein once. This sample has 250,000 or so distinct CDR3 sequences, with roughly 7% found just once. This clonotype appeared a few times. Its antigen is unknown. The sample was also reused in another study, on yellow fever vaccine responses in identical twins.

This chain joins TRBV11-2 and TRBJ1-2; D is uncertain. The TCR comes from a woman aged 18-35 years in good health. Sequences were obtained from memory (CD45RO+) T cells sorted from blood. The CDR3 sequence is CASLEGYGYTF. The CDR3 nucleotides are TGTGCCAGCTTAGAGGGCTATGGCTACACCTTC.